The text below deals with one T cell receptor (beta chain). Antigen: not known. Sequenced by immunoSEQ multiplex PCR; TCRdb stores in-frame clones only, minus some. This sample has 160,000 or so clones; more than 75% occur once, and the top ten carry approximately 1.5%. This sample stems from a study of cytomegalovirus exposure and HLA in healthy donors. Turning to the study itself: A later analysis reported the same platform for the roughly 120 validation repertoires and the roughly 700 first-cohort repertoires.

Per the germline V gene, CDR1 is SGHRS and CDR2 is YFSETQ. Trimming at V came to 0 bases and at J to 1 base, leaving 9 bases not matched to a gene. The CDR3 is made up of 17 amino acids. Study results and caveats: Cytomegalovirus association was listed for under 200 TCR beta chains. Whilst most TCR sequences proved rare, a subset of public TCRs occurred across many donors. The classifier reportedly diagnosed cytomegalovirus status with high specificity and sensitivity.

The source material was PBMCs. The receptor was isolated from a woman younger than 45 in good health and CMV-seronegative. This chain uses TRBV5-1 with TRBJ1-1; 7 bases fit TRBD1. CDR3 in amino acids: CASSLERSRGWNTEAFF. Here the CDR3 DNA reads TGCGCCAGCAGCTTGGAAAGGAGCAGGGGGTGGAACACTGAAGCTTTCTTT. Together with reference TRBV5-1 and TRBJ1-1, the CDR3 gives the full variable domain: KAGVTQTPRYLIKTRGQQVTLSCSPISGHRSVSWYQQTPGQGLQFLFEYFSETQRNKGNFPGRFSGRQFSNSRSEMNVSTLELGDSALYLCASSLERSRGWNTEAFFGQGTRLTVV.